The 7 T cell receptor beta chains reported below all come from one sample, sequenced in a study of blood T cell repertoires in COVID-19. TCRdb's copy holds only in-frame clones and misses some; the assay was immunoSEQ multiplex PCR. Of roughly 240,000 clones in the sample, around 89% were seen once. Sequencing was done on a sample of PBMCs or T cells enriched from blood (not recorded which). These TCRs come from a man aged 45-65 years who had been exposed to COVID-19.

The CDR3 nucleotides read TGCGCCAGCAGCCAACCTTGGACAGGGGAAACCGGGGAGCTGTTTTTT. This sequence encodes CASSQPWTGETGELFF. The chain is built from TRBV4-1 and TRBJ2-2; 9 bases line up with TRBD1. Germline lookup yields CDR1 MGHRA and CDR2 YSYEKL. The CDR3 spans 16 residues. V was pared by 2 bases and J by 5 bases, with 6 bases of the junction left unmatched.

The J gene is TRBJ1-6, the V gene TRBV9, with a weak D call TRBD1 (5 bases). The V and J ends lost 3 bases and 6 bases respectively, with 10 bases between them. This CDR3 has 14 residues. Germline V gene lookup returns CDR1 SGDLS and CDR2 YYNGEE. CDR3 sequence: CASSERQLNSPLHF. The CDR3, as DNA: TGTGCCAGCAGCGAAAGACAGCTTAATTCACCCCTCCACTTT.

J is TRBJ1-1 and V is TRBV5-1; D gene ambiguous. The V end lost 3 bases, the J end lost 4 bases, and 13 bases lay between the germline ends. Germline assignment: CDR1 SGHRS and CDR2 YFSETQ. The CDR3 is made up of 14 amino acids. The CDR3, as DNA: TGCGCCAGCAGCTACCTTGATACGGGCACTGAAGCTTTCTTT. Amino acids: CASSYLDTGTEAFF.

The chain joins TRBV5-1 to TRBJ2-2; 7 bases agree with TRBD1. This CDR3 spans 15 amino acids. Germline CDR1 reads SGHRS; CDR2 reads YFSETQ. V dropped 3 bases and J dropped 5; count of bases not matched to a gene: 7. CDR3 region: CASSWDSYATGELFF. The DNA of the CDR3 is TGCGCCAGCAGCTGGGACAGCTATGCAACCGGGGAGCTGTTTTTT.

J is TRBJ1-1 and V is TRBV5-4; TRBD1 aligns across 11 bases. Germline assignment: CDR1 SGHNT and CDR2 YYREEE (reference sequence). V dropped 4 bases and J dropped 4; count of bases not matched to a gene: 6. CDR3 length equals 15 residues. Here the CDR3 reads CASSPRGTGGTEAFF. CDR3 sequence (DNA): TGTGCCAGCAGCCCTAGGGGGACAGGGGGCACTGAAGCTTTCTTT.

The CDR3 coding sequence is TGTGCCAGCAGTTTACGGGACAGGGATGGCTACACCTTC. Protein sequence: CASSLRDRDGYTF. The gene calls are TRBV28 and TRBJ1-2; 9 bases fit TRBD1. Germline assignment: CDR1 MDHEN and CDR2 SYDVKM. The ends lost 2 bases at V and 6 bases at J; junction bases unmatched: 1. The CDR3 is made up of 13 amino acids.

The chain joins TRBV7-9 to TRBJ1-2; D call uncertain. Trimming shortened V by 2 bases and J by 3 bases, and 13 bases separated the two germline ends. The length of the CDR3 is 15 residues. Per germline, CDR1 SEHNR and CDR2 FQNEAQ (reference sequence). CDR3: CASSLRPGDDYGYTF. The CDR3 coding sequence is TGTGCCAGCAGCTTAAGGCCCGGGGATGACTATGGCTACACCTTC. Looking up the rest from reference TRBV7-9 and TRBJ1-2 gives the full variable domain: DTGVSQNPRHKITKRGQNVTFRCDPISEHNRLYWYRQTLGQGPEFLTYFQNEAQLEKSRLLSDRFSAERPKGSFSTLEIQRTEQGDSAMYLCASSLRPGDDYGYTFGSGTRLTVV.